The next 3 T cell receptor beta chains were all read from a single sample in a study of cytomegalovirus exposure and HLA in healthy donors. Assay: immunoSEQ multiplex PCR; the TCRdb copy retains only in-frame clones and omits some. Among about 190,000 clones listed, about 80% were seen once. Sequencing input: PBMCs. These receptors were taken from a man aged 18 to 29 in good health and CMV-seropositive.

J is TRBJ2-3 and V is TRBV15, with 7 bases lining up with TRBD1. The CDR3 loop spans 14 amino acids. The J segment lost 4 bases and the V segment lost 4 bases, leaving 5 bases of the junction unmatched. Per germline, CDR1 LNHNV and CDR2 YYDKDF (reference sequence). CDR3 amino acids: CATSNRGHADTQYF. In nucleotides, the CDR3 is TGTGCCACCAGCAACAGGGGTCACGCAGATACGCAGTATTTT.

The chain links TRBV4-1 to TRBJ2-6; D unclear. Trimming cost V 6 bases and J 4 bases, with 13 bases left between them. Germline CDR1 is MGHRA and CDR2 is YSYEKL. The CDR3 runs to 15 residues. Here the CDR3 reads CASRQNTFGANVLTF. The CDR3 bases are TGCGCCAGCAGGCAGAACACGTTCGGGGCCAACGTCCTGACTTTC.

The J gene is TRBJ2-7, the V gene TRBV5-1, with D possibly being TRBD1 (7 bases). The CDR3 extends over 15 amino acids. V shed 2 bases and J shed 2 bases, with 14 bases lying between them. CDR1 is SGHRS, CDR2 YFSETQ, per germline. The CDR3 is CASSLRAGGPYEQYF. CDR3 nucleotide sequence: TGCGCCAGCAGCTTACGGGCAGGGGGGCCCTACGAGCAGTACTTC. Filled out from reference TRBV5-1 and TRBJ2-7, the complete variable domain reads KAGVTQTPRYLIKTRGQQVTLSCSPISGHRSVSWYQQTPGQGLQFLFEYFSETQRNKGNFPGRFSGRQFSNSRSEMNVSTLELGDSALYLCASSLRAGGPYEQYFGPGTRLTVT.